This T cell receptor (beta chain) was sequenced for a study of cytomegalovirus exposure and HLA in healthy donors listed by TCRdb under 2017. A note on the overall study: An earlier analysis of several hundred of the donors reported roughly 270 Gb of sequence data and around 110 million unique TCR beta sequences from about 179 million T cells. An early release covering roughly 640 HLA-typed donors comprised about 320 gigabases of sequencing data and roughly 86 million unique TCR sequences. Of the 350 to 450 genotyped donors, about 84% fell in the genetic ancestry cluster associated with self-reported Caucasian donors. The study was designed to test whether signatures of past pathogen exposure could be identified by cataloging public T cell receptors. Using immunosequencing, the study profiled T cell repertoires from fewer than 850 subjects and related those repertoires to cytomegalovirus serostatus. Along with the roughly 670-subject first cohort, a separate validation cohort of over a hundred different subjects was used. The study combined high-throughput TCR immunosequencing, statistical association of individual TCRs with disease status, and machine learning to predict cytomegalovirus infection status. In a later analysis, previously published TCR beta repertoires from 670 or so donors were re-analyzed and high-resolution HLA genotyping was added so that TCR occurrence patterns could be studied. In the later analysis, no new phenotypic data were used to find candidate immune exposures; instead, reliance was placed on TCR beta sequences and their occurrence across donors. An earlier analysis of 587 of the donors used high-throughput TCR beta sequencing to judge whether each TCR beta V gene segment behaved as functional or pseudogenic. Donor age, sex, ethnicity and CMV serostatus were compiled alongside the repertoire data. A later genetic analysis used genome-wide SNP genotypes for about 65% of the 666 donors, treating that subset as a discovery cohort. All discovery cohort repertoires had been generated using a single sequencing platform. Both class I and class II loci were covered by HLA typing, at four-digit resolution. Typing coverage differed by locus: A, B, C, DRB1 and DQB1 were typed in roughly 620-640 donors, DQA1 in 522, DPA1 in 606, and DPB1 in 472. Several DR-DQ haplotypes were handled as single units for association and clustering, since linkage in the cohort was strong. On average, approximately 250,000 unique TCR beta nucleotide sequences were sequenced per donor among a few hundred genotyped donors of the cohort, with roughly 18% of those sequences being non-productive. The paper's findings and limits, for the study overall: In an earlier analysis of around 600 of the donors, most TCR beta V segments were observed in productive rearrangements about 87% or about 30% of the time, broadly matching IMGT annotations. It was suggested by the authors that the approach could potentially be generalized to other disease states and immunological phenotypes. In this cohort, only TCR beta chains were sequenced, and detectable features were limited by the absence of alpha or paired-chain data. Correlated functional status among segregating V segments might be attributable to linkage disequilibrium, but an unknown experimental factor could not be ruled out. According to a later analysis, most CMV-associated TCR beta chains appeared to be HLA-restricted, and the HLA associations seemed to be driven largely by CMV exposure. At a false discovery rate of 0.05, a later analysis linked 16,951 TCR beta sequences to specific HLA alleles. A later analysis reported that several top co-occurrence clusters appeared linked to parvovirus B19, influenza, CMV and Epstein-Barr virus. In vitro tests confirmed that a few of the cytomegalovirus-associated TCR beta chains recognize cytomegalovirus antigens. Presence/absence analyses assumed roughly uniform sequencing depth across donors, an assumption that may not hold. The classifier was reported to diagnose cytomegalovirus status with high specificity and sensitivity in both the original and validation cohorts. Because some donors lacked HLA typing at each locus, the association tests relied only on the typed subset. CMV serostatus was the only immune exposure information available for the cohort. A further reported finding was that TCR beta sequences accurately predicted the HLA-A and HLA-B alleles for most subjects in the first cohort. The sequencing pipeline was judged likely to have produced a cluster of highly shared sequence variants as a technical artifact. In a later analysis, HLA-associated TCR beta chains showed more clonal expansion and lower generation probabilities than non-associated chains that were equally common. In a later genetic analysis, fewer N-insertions in productive TCRs were reported among donors in an Asian-associated ancestry cluster than the 666-donor mean. Because counts were too low, 15 to 20 rarely observed V segments, including chromosome 9 orphons, were excluded from the earlier analysis of 587 of the donors. Most TCR sequences were observed very rarely across donors, whereas some public TCRs were present in many individuals. In a later analysis, the rate of TCR association differed among HLA loci, with DRB1 alleles having the most associated TCRs and HLA-C alleles having the fewest. In the study, about 150 TCR beta chains were listed as associated with cytomegalovirus. An association between a missense DCLRE1C variant and V-gene and J-gene trimming of TCR beta chains was found in a later genetic analysis and replicated in an independent cohort. Strong co-occurrence of HLA alleles, especially DR and DQ, made assigning TCR associations to individual alleles difficult. Some IMGT-functional V segments, including TRBV6-2 and TRBV6-3, could not be distinguished by the 87-base-pair reads and were therefore excluded.

The cohort was made up of 650 to 700 healthy bone marrow donors. At the time of sampling, all cohort members were nominally healthy, though unrecorded immune exposures were likely present. The donor tested CMV seropositive, placing the donor among the 310 or so seropositive members of the cohort. Every donor gave a peripheral blood sample, and the peripheral blood mononuclear cells from that sample were used for TCR beta sequencing. Genomic DNA was extracted from the blood cell samples with the Qiagen DNeasy Blood Extraction Kit. Turning to this clone: Its binding antigen is unknown. No clone much larger than this one lies a single base away; base qualities are absent.

The germline V gene sets CDR1 to MGHRA and CDR2 to YSYEKL. The CDR3 holds 15 amino acids from the cysteine to the phenylalanine. Only the CDR3 region is kept as DNA, spanning 45 bases read in frame from base 1. The junction carries 9 bases between V and J, which are trimmed by 1 base and 0 bases respectively. The library was built by means of the immunoSEQ multiplex PCR assay. For the multiplex PCR, a mixture combining 60 forward primers for TCR Vbeta segments and 13 reverse primers for TCR Jbeta segments was used. Amplification of the CDR3 region of rearranged TCR beta genes was performed with a multiplex PCR assay on genomic DNA. The amplified TCR beta libraries were sequenced on the Illumina HiSeq System as 87-base-pair reads. For the original study's pipeline: In a later analysis, roughly 80 million unique TCR beta chains were counted across the 666 repertoires, and roughly 9.9 million of these chains were shared by at least two donors. A nearest-neighbor algorithm error-corrected the raw reads and collapsed the reads into unique sequences, merging closely related sequences to remove PCR and sequencing errors. To assign V, D and J gene segments, CDR3 sequences were aligned to IMGT reference sequences. Each retained sequence needed at least a six-nucleotide match to both a V gene segment and a J gene segment. A rearrangement was called productive if the CDR3 had no stop codons and remained in frame with V and J, and every other rearrangement was called non-productive. Following IMGT convention, CDR3 was defined as the stretch from the second conserved V-encoded cysteine up to the conserved J-encoded phenylalanine. In an earlier analysis of around 570 of the donors, sequences lacking an unambiguous match to a single V gene segment were excluded. In an earlier analysis of more than 500 of the donors, a V segment was called functional when productive rearrangements were above 56.7%, and segregating when the standard deviation between donors exceeded 5%. A statistical classification framework was developed to diagnose cytomegalovirus status using the catalog of TCR beta chain sequences. In a later analysis, TCR nucleotide sequences were compared against IMGT/GENE-DB human TR gene sequences so that V and J genes could be assigned. A later analysis assigned CDR3 sequences and most-parsimonious VDJ recombination scenarios with the TCRdist pipeline. A later analysis defined each TCR beta chain by its CDR3 amino acid sequence plus V-gene family, and excluded reads lacking a unique V-gene family. A later analysis removed roughly 590 highly shared, low-generation-probability nucleotide sequences to deal with suspected cross-contamination and a sequencing artifact. In a later analysis, a clonal expansion index for each public chain was calculated from normalized within-repertoire ranks of inferred template counts. In a later analysis, generation probabilities were computed with a VDJ recombination model fitted to out-of-frame rearrangements, and the resulting probabilities were checked against IGoR. A later analysis scored TCR-TCR, TCR-HLA and TCR-CMV co-occurrence with hypergeometric tests, applying a repertoire-size bias correction to TCR pairs. A later analysis estimated false discovery rates by permuting HLA or CMV assignments 20 times. In a later analysis, co-occurring TCRs were grouped using DBSCAN, with TCRdist sequence similarity added in when clustering inside HLA-allele-positive subsets. Co-occurrence clustering excluded repertoires with fewer than 30,000 or more than 120,000 public chains, plus five with anomalous nucleotide sharing. Not all clones reach the TCRdb copy of this immuneACCESS table, which keeps in-frame sequences only. Checked studies attribute under half of the gap to unresolved V genes and leave the rest unexplained. The V and J calls and the clone size are those of that table, but D and trimming were determined from the DNA. For this sample there are some 40,000 clones; less than 75% appear just once. Approximately 12% of the sample belongs to the ten largest clones.

The rearrangement combines TRBV4-1 with TRBJ1-1; the D gene lacks a confident call. Material for sequencing was PBMCs. The receptor was isolated from a man aged 60 to 69 in good health and CMV-seropositive. The CDR3 amino acid sequence is: CASSQVFELNTEAFF. Read as DNA, the sequence is TGCGCCAGCAGCCAAGTTTTTGAGTTGAACACTGAAGCTTTCTTT.